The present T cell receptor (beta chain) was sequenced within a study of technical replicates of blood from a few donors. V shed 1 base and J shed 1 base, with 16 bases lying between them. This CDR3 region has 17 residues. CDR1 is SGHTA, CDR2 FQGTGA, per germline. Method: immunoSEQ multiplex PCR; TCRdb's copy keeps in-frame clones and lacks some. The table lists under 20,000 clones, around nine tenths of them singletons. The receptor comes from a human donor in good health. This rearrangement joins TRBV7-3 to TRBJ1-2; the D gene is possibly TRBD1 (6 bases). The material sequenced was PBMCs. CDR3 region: CASSLNPGVRGNYGYTF. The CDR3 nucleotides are TGTGCCAGCAGCTTAAATCCCGGCGTCAGGGGTAACTATGGCTACACCTTC.